The 9 T cell receptor beta chains below come from one sample, sequenced in a study of T cell responses to AZD1222 COVID-19 vaccine. Sequencing used immunoSEQ multiplex PCR; TCRdb keeps in-frame clones, though not all of them. The table records 130,000 or so clones, 85% to 95% of them present only once. Sequenced material: peripheral blood, taken on day 0 of MenACWY control vaccination. These receptors were collected from an adult in good health.

V usage is TRBV2 and J usage is TRBJ2-7; 11 bases align to TRBD2. The CDR3 consists of 15 residues. J was trimmed by 7 bases and V by 3 bases; bases with no gene match: 8. Germline CDR1 is SNHLY and CDR2 is FYNNEI. DNA for the CDR3: TGTGCCAGCAGTGATTTTACTAGCGGGAGTAGTGAGCAGTACTTC. Its protein is CASSDFTSGSSEQYF.

The chain uses TRBV27 and TRBJ1-4; tentatively, D is TRBD1 (6 bases). Trimming took 0 bases from V and 4 from J, leaving 9 bases between them. Germline values: CDR1 MNHEY, CDR2 SMNVEV (reference sequence). This CDR3 region has 15 residues. In DNA form, the CDR3 reads TGTGCCAGCAGTTTATCTACAGGGCTTAATGAAAAACTGTTTTTT. Protein: CASSLSTGLNEKLFF.

The V and J genes are TRBV15 and TRBJ2-1; 8 nucleotides align to TRBD1. The CDR3 extends over 15 amino acids. Losses at the gene ends were 8 bases for V and 0 bases for J; bases not matched to a gene: 6. From germline, CDR1 is LNHNV and CDR2 YYDKDF (reference sequence). CDR3 DNA: TGTGCCACCGGGCCCGACAGGGGCTCCTACAATGAGCAGTTCTTC. Translated: CATGPDRGSYNEQFF.

CDR3 coding DNA: TGTGCCAGCAGTTACGCAGGAGACACTGAAGCTTTCTTT. Encoded protein: CASSYAGDTEAFF. The chain is built from TRBV7-3 and TRBJ1-1; D not resolved. This CDR3 comprises 13 residues. Germline values: CDR1 SGHTA, CDR2 FQGTGA. The V and J ends lost 6 bases and 3 bases respectively, with 11 bases between them. The complete variable domain, with remaining parts taken from reference TRBV7-3 and TRBJ1-1, reads GAGVSQTPSNKVTEKGKYVELRCDPISGHTALYWYRQSLGQGPEFLIYFQGTGAADDSGLPNDRFFAVRPEGSVSTLKIQRTERGDSAVYLCASSYAGDTEAFFGQGTRLTVV.

The chain has TRBV11-3 and TRBJ2-3; D is uncertain. Trimming stripped 3 bases from V and 0 bases from J, with 4 bases between. The CDR3 covers 13 residues. Looked up from germline, CDR1 is SGHNT and CDR2 is YENEEA. The CDR3 DNA reads as TGTGCCAGCAGCTTGCGGAGCACAGATACGCAGTATTTT. Its protein product is CASSLRSTDTQYF.

The chain links TRBV30 to TRBJ1-2; 11 bases match TRBD1. The CDR3 extends over 18 amino acids. Germline V gene lookup returns CDR1 GTSNPN and CDR2 SVGIG (reference sequence). Trimming took 3 bases from V and 7 from J; bases not matched to a gene: 19. CDR3 sequence (DNA): TGTGCCTGGAGCGCACCACGGCGGAGGGGACAGGGGGTAAGTGGCTACACCTTC. It encodes CAWSAPRRRGQGVSGYTF.

V usage is TRBV4-1 and J usage is TRBJ1-4; the match to TRBD1 covers 8 bases. The junction had 17 bases not matched to a gene; V was cut back by 3 bases and J by 8 bases. CDR3 length: 18 residues. Germline V lookup: CDR1 MGHRA, CDR2 YSYEKL. CDR3 loop: CASSHPGQGAQDAEKLFF. In DNA form, the CDR3 reads TGCGCCAGCAGCCACCCAGGACAGGGTGCCCAAGATGCGGAAAAACTGTTTTTT.

This clone was counted once. The gene calls are TRBV13 and TRBJ2-1; D not resolved. In germline, CDR1 is PRHDT, CDR2 FYEKMQ (reference sequence). Trimming cost V 0 bases and J 6 bases, with 15 bases left between them. The CDR3 runs 16 residues. CDR3 sequence: CASSLGRLEWFNEQFF. The CDR3 DNA reads TGTGCCAGCAGCTTAGGCCGGCTAGAGTGGTTCAATGAGCAGTTCTTC.

The chain recombines TRBV9 with TRBJ2-2, with D perhaps matching TRBD2 (5 bases). V gave up 6 bases and J gave up 7 bases, with 19 bases separating them. The CDR3 consists of 15 residues. The germline CDR1 and CDR2 sequences are SGDLS and YYNGEE. In DNA, the CDR3 is TGTGCCAGCACCCGGGGTAGGCTAGCAGGCGGGGAGCTGTTTTTT. Its translation: CASTRGRLAGGELFF.